This T cell receptor beta chain was found in a study of HIV-infected children after antiretroviral therapy interruption. A 3' RACE protocol on RNA, with unique molecular identifiers, produced the TCR library. TCRdb reprocessed the 3' RACE reads with MiXCR, giving one entry per CDR3 protein. The table shows 40,000 or so distinct CDR3 sequences, with about 7% occurring only once. Described treatment: PENTA 11 planned treatment interruption arm or continuous ART arm. Sorting from thawed PBMCs isolated naive CD4+ CD45RA+ CD45RO- T cells. At least ten counts were recorded for this clonotype. The antigen remains undetermined. Study outcomes and limitations: Naive CD4+ sequences overlapped less between time points once interruption began.

CDR3 length: 14 amino acids. V lost 5 bases to trimming and J lost 6 bases, with 16 bases between them. The clonotype comes from a pool of human donors with HIV. The starting material was CD45RA+ CD4+ T cells from PBMCs, pooled from several time points, obtained from a donor given antiretroviral therapy, either interrupted or continuous. As to subset: naive CD4+ CD45RA+ CD45RO- T cells. The chain recombines TRBV12-3 or TRBV12-4 with TRBJ1-2; a possible D gene is TRBD1 (6 bases). CDR3 amino acids: CASSKLQGGNGYTF. CDR3 sequence (DNA): TGTGCCAGCAGTAAACTACAGGGAGGGAATGGCTACACCTTC.